Listed here are 19 T cell receptor beta chains from one sample, sequenced in a study of immune evolution from preneoplasia to lung adenocarcinoma. Method: immunoSEQ multiplex PCR; TCRdb's copy keeps in-frame clones and lacks some. Among about 6,000 clones listed, around four fifths were seen once. Specimen: FFPE lung adenocarcinoma in situ tissue. Receptors originate from a donor older than 65 with lung adenocarcinoma.

The gene calls are TRBV21-1 and TRBJ1-2; the D call in the table, TRBD1, was not verified against the DNA. TRBV21-1 is a documented pseudogene. The CDR3 sequence is 17 residues long. The CDR3 here is CASSKCCGTGQGYGYTF. As DNA, the CDR3 is TGTGCCAGCAGCAAATGTTGCGGGACAGGGCAGGGTTATGGCTACACCTTC.

On this clone: An end of the junction does not agree with germline; a read error may underlie this. The chain combines TRBV18 with TRBJ2-4; D call uncertain. Germline V CDR1 and CDR2: KGHSH, LQKENI. The CDR3 covers 16 residues. CDR3 region: CANSPKTELAKNIQYF. In nucleotides, the CDR3 is TGTGCCAACTCACCAAAAACAGAACTAGCCAAAAACATTCAGTACTTC.

This sequence joins TRBV6-5 and TRBJ1-5, with D unresolved. CDR1 and CDR2 from the germline V gene are MNHEY and SVGAGI. The CDR3 sequence is 13 residues long. V gave up 2 bases and J gave up 2 bases, with 4 bases separating them. The CDR3 loop is CASSYRGNQPQHF. The CDR3 bases are TGTGCCAGCAGTTACAGGGGCAATCAGCCCCAGCATTTT.

The chain joins TRBV27 to TRBJ2-7; 12 bases agree with TRBD2. CDR1 and CDR2 from the germline V gene are MNHEY and SMNVEV (reference sequence). The CDR3 spans 14 residues. The trim removed 9 bases at V and 6 bases at J, leaving 9 bases unmatched. The CDR3 region has the DNA TGTGCCAGTTATCGACTAGCGGGAGAAGGCGAGCAGTACTTC. As protein: CASYRLAGEGEQYF.

The chain combines TRBV30 with TRBJ2-7, with TRBD1 as a possible D gene (6 bases). Trimming cost V 1 base and J 1 base, with 8 bases left between them. There are 13 residues in the CDR3. The germline V gene encodes CDR1 GTSNPN and CDR2 SVGIG (reference sequence). The CDR3 DNA reads TGTGCCTGGAGTGGGGACACGTCCTACGAGCAGTACTTC. Encoded protein: CAWSGDTSYEQYF.

The gene calls are TRBV7-2 and TRBJ2-7; D is possibly TRBD2 (6 bases). V lost 4 bases and J lost 6, with 16 bases in between. The CDR3 is made up of 14 amino acids. From germline, CDR1 is SGHTA and CDR2 FQGNSA. The CDR3 loop reads CASSSWTTQGEQYF. The CDR3 nucleotides read TGTGCCAGCAGCTCGTGGACTACCCAAGGCGAGCAGTACTTC.

Worth noting for this clone: The same CDR3 arises from other DNA sequences in this sample as well. V gene TRBV7-8 combines with J gene TRBJ2-7, with D tentatively TRBD1 (6 bases). V lost 1 base to trimming and J lost 2 bases, with 12 bases between them. The CDR3 extends over 15 amino acids. The germline gives CDR1 SGHVS, CDR2 FQNEAQ. CDR3 protein: CASSLDLDRTYEQYF. In DNA, the CDR3 is TGTGCCAGCAGCTTAGATCTGGACAGAACCTACGAGCAGTACTTC.

The CDR3 reads CASSPRTGANVLTF. The CDR3 coding sequence is TGTGCCAGCAGCCCCCGGACAGGGGCCAACGTCCTGACTTTC. The chain recombines TRBV7-9 with TRBJ2-6; perhaps TRBD1 as D (5 bases). Trimming shortened V by 5 bases and J by 4 bases, and 9 bases separated the two germline ends. The CDR3 length is 14 residues. In germline, CDR1 is SEHNR, CDR2 FQNEAQ (reference sequence).

V gene TRBV6-5 combines with J gene TRBJ1-1; 8 bases agree with TRBD1. V shed 11 bases, J shed 5 bases, and the junction held 10 bases outside the gene matches. Germline V lookup: CDR1 MNHEY, CDR2 SVGAGI. The CDR3 loop spans 13 amino acids. This chain's CDR3 is CAGITGGVTEAFF. The CDR3 DNA reads as TGTGCCGGAATAACAGGGGGAGTGACTGAAGCTTTCTTT.

This clone has just one count. CDR3 residues: CASSELAGPPTDTQYF. CDR3 bases: TGTGCCAGCAGCGAACTAGCGGGGCCGCCCACAGATACGCAGTATTTT. The V gene is TRBV7-2, the J gene TRBJ2-3; 10 bases map to TRBD2. Germline V lookup: CDR1 SGHTA, CDR2 FQGNSA. The length of the CDR3 is 16 residues. The ends lost 5 bases at V and 2 bases at J; junction bases unmatched: 7.

This clone came up a few times. This chain connects TRBV5-4 to TRBJ2-7, with 10 bases lining up with TRBD2. This CDR3 is built from 15 residues. The germline CDR1 and CDR2 sequences are SGHNT and YYREEE (reference sequence). With V trimmed by 4 bases and J by 7 bases, 11 bases remained unmatched. The CDR3 bases are TGTGCCAGCAGCCTATCCCTAGCGGGAGCTCAAGAGCAGTACTTC. Its translation is CASSLSLAGAQEQYF.

The CDR3 reads CATTNERKRVNTEAFF. CDR3 DNA sequence: TGTGCCACAACCAATGAAAGGAAGAGGGTAAACACTGAAGCTTTCTTT. The chain carries TRBV7-9 and TRBJ1-1; no reliable D call. The V gene lost 10 bases and the J gene lost 2 bases, with 23 bases spanning the gap. This CDR3 is built from 16 residues. Germline-derived CDR1 and CDR2 are SEHNR and FQNEAQ (reference sequence). Filled out from reference TRBV7-9 and TRBJ1-1, the complete variable domain reads DTGVSQNPRHKITKRGQNVTFRCDPISEHNRLYWYRQTLGQGPEFLTYFQNEAQLEKSRLLSDRFSAERPKGSFSTLEIQRTEQGDSAMYLCATTNERKRVNTEAFFGQGTRLTVV.

This chain joins TRBV19 and TRBJ2-5; 8 positions agree with TRBD1. The CDR3 loop spans 15 amino acids. CDR1 is LNHDA and CDR2 is SQIVND in the germline V gene (reference sequence). J was trimmed by 5 bases and V by 8 bases; bases with no gene match: 13. In DNA, the CDR3 is TGTGCCAGTGGCGGAACCTCAGGGGGCAGGGAGACCCAGTACTTC. This translates into CASGGTSGGRETQYF.

The rearrangement uses TRBV30 and TRBJ1-2; D gene uncertain. The CDR3 covers 18 residues. In germline, CDR1 is GTSNPN, CDR2 SVGIG (reference sequence). The V end lost 4 bases, the J end lost 0 bases, and 24 bases lay between the germline ends. CDR3 bases: TGTGCCTGGAATCCGCCCCCAGGTTCCACCCATGCTAACTATGGCTACACCTTC. Its translation is CAWNPPPGSTHANYGYTF.

This clone was counted only a few times. The chain employs TRBV27 and TRBJ1-2; 8 bases map to TRBD1. This CDR3 is built from 14 residues. Per the germline V gene, CDR1 is MNHEY and CDR2 is SMNVEV (reference sequence). V lost 3 bases and J lost 9; bases outside the gene matches: 9. CDR3 in DNA: TGTGCCAGCAGTTTTTCTCCGGACAGGGCGAGCTACACCTTC. Its protein is CASSFSPDRASYTF.

The chain has TRBV5-1 and TRBJ1-3; TRBD1 is a possible D gene (5 bases). This CDR3 has 15 amino acids. The V end lost 5 bases, the J end lost 6 bases, and 18 bases lay between the germline ends. CDR1 SGHRS and CDR2 YFSETQ come from the germline V gene. The CDR3 nucleotides read TGCGCCAGCAGGGTCTCGGGGGGTATTACAAACACCATATATTTT. This translates into CASRVSGGITNTIYF.

This clone has only a few counts. The rearrangement links TRBV7-2 to TRBJ1-5; tentative D call: TRBD1 (5 bases). The CDR3 extends over 15 amino acids. CDR1 is SGHTA and CDR2 is FQGNSA in the germline V gene. V lost 4 bases and J lost 2, with 12 bases in between. CDR3 in amino acids: CASSWGGRGNQPQHF. In DNA, the CDR3 is TGTGCCAGCAGCTGGGGGGGTCGCGGCAATCAGCCCCAGCATTTT.

This chain uses TRBV10-3 with TRBJ2-5; D is ambiguous. The CDR3 totals 14 residues. Germline lookup yields CDR1 ENHRY and CDR2 SYGVKD. V lost 0 bases and J lost 2, with 7 bases in between. CDR3 protein: CAISESRPQETQYF. CDR3 bases: TGTGCCATCAGTGAGTCTCGGCCACAAGAGACCCAGTACTTC.

The chain uses TRBV30 and TRBJ1-1; D gene unclear. The CDR3 consists of 16 residues. CDR1 is GTSNPN, CDR2 SVGIG, per germline (reference sequence). The V end was cut by 3 bases, the J end by 6 bases, with 23 bases between. CDR3 nucleotides: TGTGCCTGGAGGAGAGAGGGAGTTTGGCAAATGGCTGAAGCTTTCTTT. It is translated as CAWRREGVWQMAEAFF.